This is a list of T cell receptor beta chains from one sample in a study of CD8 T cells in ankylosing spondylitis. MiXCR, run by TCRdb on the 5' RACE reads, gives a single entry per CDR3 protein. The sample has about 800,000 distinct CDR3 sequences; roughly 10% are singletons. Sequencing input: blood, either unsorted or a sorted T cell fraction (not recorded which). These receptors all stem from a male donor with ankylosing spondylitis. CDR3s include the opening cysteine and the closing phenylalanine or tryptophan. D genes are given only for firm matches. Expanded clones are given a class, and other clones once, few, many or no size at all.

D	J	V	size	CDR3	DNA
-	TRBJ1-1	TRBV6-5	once	CASSYSEEGNEAFF	TGTGCCAGCAGTTACTCGGAAGAGGGAAATGAAGCTTTCTTT
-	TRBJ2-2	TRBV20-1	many	CSAFVPAGELFF	TGCAGTGCTTTCGTCCCTGCCGGGGAGCTGTTTTTT
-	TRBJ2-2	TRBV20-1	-	CSAHGTGELFF	TGCAGTGCTCATGGTACCGGGGAGCTGTTTTTT
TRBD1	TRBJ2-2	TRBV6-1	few	CASWGTGNTGELFF	TGTGCCAGCTGGGGGACAGGGAACACCGGGGAGCTGTTTTTT
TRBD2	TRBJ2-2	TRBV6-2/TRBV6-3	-	CASRTGTRTGELFF	TGTGCCAGCCGAACCGGGACTAGGACCGGGGAGCTGTTTTTT
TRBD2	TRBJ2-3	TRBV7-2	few	CASSLARSGEYF	TGTGCCAGCAGCTTAGCGAGGAGCGGGGAATATTTT
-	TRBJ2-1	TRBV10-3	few	CAISGMDNEQFF	TGTGCCATCAGTGGAATGGATAATGAGCAGTTCTTC
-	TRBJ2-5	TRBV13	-	CASSLGRHQETQYF	TGTGCCAGCAGCTTAGGCCGGCACCAAGAGACCCAGTACTTC
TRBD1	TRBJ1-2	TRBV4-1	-	CASSLRGGGTANGYTF	TGCGCCAGCAGCCTAAGGGGAGGGGGGACAGCGAATGGCTACACCTTC
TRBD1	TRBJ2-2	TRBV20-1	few	CSARRRDRGKGELFF	TGCAGTGCTAGGCGCCGGGACAGGGGGAAGGGGGAGCTGTTTTTT
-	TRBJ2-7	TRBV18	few	CASSPGSLGEQYF	TGTGCCAGCTCACCAGGCAGTTTGGGCGAGCAGTACTTC
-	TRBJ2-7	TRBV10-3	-	CAIRPQASYEQYF	TGTGCCATCAGGCCCCAGGCCTCCTACGAGCAGTACTTC
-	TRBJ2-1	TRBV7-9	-	CASSLTAQFF	TGTGCCAGCAGCTTAACCGCGCAGTTCTTC
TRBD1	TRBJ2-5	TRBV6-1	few	CASRDRYQETQYF	TGTGCCAGCAGGGACAGGTACCAAGAGACCCAGTACTTC
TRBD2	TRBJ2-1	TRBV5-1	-	CASSFASGSVNEQFF	TGCGCCAGCAGCTTCGCTAGCGGGTCTGTCAATGAGCAGTTCTTC
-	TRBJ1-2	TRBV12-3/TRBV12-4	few	CASSSKGGNYGYTF	TGTGCCAGCAGCTCCAAGGGGGGAAACTATGGCTACACCTTC
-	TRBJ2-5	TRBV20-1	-	CSAKDPWGAPGETQYF	TGCAGTGCCAAAGACCCTTGGGGGGCGCCTGGAGAGACCCAGTACTTC
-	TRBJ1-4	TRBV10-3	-	CAIRRGMEEKLFF	TGTGCCATCAGGAGGGGGATGGAGGAAAAACTGTTTTTT
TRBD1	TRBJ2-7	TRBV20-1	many	CSAWGTVSYEQYF	TGCAGTGCTTGGGGGACAGTCTCCTACGAGCAGTACTTC
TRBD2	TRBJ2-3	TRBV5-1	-	CASSLGAGGSDTQYF	TGCGCCAGCAGCTTGGGAGCGGGAGGATCGGATACGCAGTATTTT
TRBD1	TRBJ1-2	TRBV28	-	CASSFGTGRYGYTF	TGTGCCAGCAGTTTCGGGACAGGGCGGTATGGCTACACCTTC
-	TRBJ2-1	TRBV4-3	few	CASSPAQRRPSYNEQFF	TGCGCCAGCAGCCCGGCACAGAGAAGGCCCTCCTACAATGAGCAGTTCTTC
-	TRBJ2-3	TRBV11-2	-	CASSPGPSRLADTQYF	TGTGCCAGCAGCCCGGGACCGTCCCGACTGGCAGATACGCAGTATTTT
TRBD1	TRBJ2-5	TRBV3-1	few	CASSQRTGGGETQYF	TGTGCCAGCAGCCAGAGGACAGGGGGCGGAGAGACCCAGTACTTC
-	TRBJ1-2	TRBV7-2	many	CASSLSGQFYGYTF	TGTGCCAGCAGCTTAAGCGGACAGTTCTATGGCTACACCTTC
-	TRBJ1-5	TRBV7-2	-	CASSPKIGLQPQHF	TGTGCCAGCAGCCCAAAGATTGGACTTCAGCCCCAGCATTTT
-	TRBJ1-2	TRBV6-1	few	CASTDKVAGYTF	TGTGCCAGCACCGATAAAGTGGCTGGCTACACCTTC
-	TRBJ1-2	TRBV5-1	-	CASSLQDTMGYTF	TGCGCCAGCAGCTTACAGGATACTATGGGCTACACCTTC
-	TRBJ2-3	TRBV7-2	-	CASSLGSRGRTDTQYF	TGTGCCAGCAGCTTGGGCTCCCGTGGGCGCACAGATACGCAGTATTTT
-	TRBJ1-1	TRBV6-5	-	CASSYSIYGGGAFF	TGTGCCAGCAGTTACTCGATTTACGGGGGAGGAGCTTTCTTT
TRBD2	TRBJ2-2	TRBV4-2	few	CASSQDRLAVRFGELFF	TGTGCCAGCAGCCAAGATAGGCTAGCGGTACGCTTTGGGGAGCTGTTTTTT
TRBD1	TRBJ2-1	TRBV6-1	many	CASSRIRDSEQFF	TGTGCCAGCAGTCGTATCCGGGACAGCGAGCAGTTCTTC
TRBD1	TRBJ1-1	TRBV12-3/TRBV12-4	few	CASRRNRGGNTEAFF	TGTGCCAGCAGGAGGAACAGGGGAGGGAACACTGAAGCTTTCTTT
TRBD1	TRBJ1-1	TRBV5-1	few	CASSWYRGLVTEAFF	TGCGCCAGCAGCTGGTACAGGGGATTGGTCACTGAAGCTTTCTTT
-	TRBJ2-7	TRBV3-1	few	CASSQDGGYEQYF	TGTGCCAGCAGCCAGGACGGCGGGTACGAGCAGTACTTC
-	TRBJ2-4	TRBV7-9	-	CASSAGAQGNIQYF	TGTGCCAGCAGCGCGGGGGCCCAGGGAAACATTCAGTACTTC
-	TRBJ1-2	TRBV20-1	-	CSAPEGGYGYTF	TGCAGTGCGCCCGAGGGCGGCTATGGCTACACCTTC
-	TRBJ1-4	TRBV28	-	CASETATNEKLFF	TGTGCCAGCGAGACTGCAACTAATGAAAAACTTTTTTTT
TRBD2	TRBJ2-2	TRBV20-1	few	CSATRGGSLEELFF	TGCAGTGCTACCCGGGGGGGTTCGCTGGAGGAGCTGTTTTTT
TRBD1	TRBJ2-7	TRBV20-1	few	CSALPGQGSSYEQYF	TGCAGTGCCCTACCGGGACAGGGATCTTCCTACGAGCAGTACTTC
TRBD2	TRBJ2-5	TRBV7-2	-	CASSARIAGEETQYF	TGTGCCAGCAGCGCCCGGATAGCGGGGGAAGAGACCCAGTACTTC
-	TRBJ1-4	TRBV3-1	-	CASSQRMGGDIDEKLFF	TGTGCCAGCAGCCAAAGGATGGGTGGCGACATCGATGAAAAACTGTTTTTT
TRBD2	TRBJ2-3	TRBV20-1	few	CSARFRIAGTNTDTQYF	TGCAGTGCTAGATTTCGGATAGCGGGAACGAACACAGATACGCAGTATTTT
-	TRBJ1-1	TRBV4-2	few	CASSQVPRGNTEAFF	TGTGCCAGCAGCCAAGTACCAAGAGGGAACACTGAAGCTTTCTTT
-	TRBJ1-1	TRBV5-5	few	CASSLYSSVNTEAFF	TGTGCCAGCAGCTTGTACAGCTCTGTGAACACTGAAGCTTTCTTT
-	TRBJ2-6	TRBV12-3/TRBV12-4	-	CASSRVPGMYGANVLTF	TGTGCCAGCAGCCGCGTGCCAGGGATGTATGGGGCCAACGTCCTGACTTTC
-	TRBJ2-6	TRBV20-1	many	CSANLGPNVLTF	TGCAGTGCTAACCTTGGCCCCAACGTCCTGACTTTC
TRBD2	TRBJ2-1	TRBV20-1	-	CSARVTLAGAYNEQFF	TGCAGTGCTAGGGTAACCCTAGCGGGGGCTTACAATGAGCAGTTCTTC
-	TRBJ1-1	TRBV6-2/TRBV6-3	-	CASSYLQTDNTEAFF	TGTGCCAGCAGTTACCTTCAGACAGATAACACTGAAGCTTTCTTT
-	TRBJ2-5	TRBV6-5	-	CASSYLPGGTQYF	TGTGCCAGCAGTTACTTACCGGGTGGGACCCAGTACTTC
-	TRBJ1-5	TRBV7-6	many	CASSRNSGPSNQPQHF	TGTGCCAGCAGCCGAAATTCCGGTCCCAGCAATCAGCCCCAGCATTTT
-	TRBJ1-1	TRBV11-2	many	CASKSAWAEAFF	TGTGCCAGCAAATCGGCCTGGGCTGAAGCTTTCTTT